This T cell receptor beta chain is drawn from a study of blood T cell repertoires in COVID-19. Study summary: Some COVID-19 samples were acute and others convalescent; all came from the United States, Italy and Spain. PBMCs, B-cell-depleted T cells, or T cells were the source of the cDNA or gDNA that made up the material.

Germline CDR1 KGHDR, CDR2 SFDVKD. V lost 2 bases to trimming and J lost 6 bases, with 10 bases between them. This CDR3 comprises 14 residues. In the original workflow: It was from reference gene primer amplification that nucleated cell counts were estimated. Generated by immunoSEQ multiplex PCR, the TCRdb table keeps only in-frame clones and is missing some. The V and J calls and clone size were taken over from that table, and D and trimming were inferred from the DNA. The sample comprises about 140,000 clones, 79% of which are singletons, and approximately 4% rests with the top ten. This clonotype was obtained from a man aged 55 to 70 with acute or convalescent COVID-19. V gene TRBV24-1 combines with J gene TRBJ1-5, with no clear D. The sample consisted of peripheral blood. This CDR3 is CATSDSLRIQPQHF. The CDR3 nucleotides are TGTGCCACCAGTGATTCCCTGAGAATTCAGCCCCAGCATTTT.